This T cell receptor beta chain was sequenced in a study of long-term antiretroviral therapy in people with HIV. A note on this clone: What it binds is unknown.

No fewer than two post-ART and no fewer than one pre-ART PBMC samples existed for each donor. DNA was extracted from approximately 0.95-9.8 million thawed cryopreserved PBMC. At survey level, the immunoSEQ assay was run in its v3.0 version. Using immunoSEQ multiplex PCR, the repertoire was profiled, and TCRdb retains in-frame clones only, with some absent. The table lists 26,000 or so clones, more than 75% of them singletons. This CDR3 is built from 17 residues. V trimming: 0 bases; J trimming: 1 base; junction bases outside the gene matches: 7. Germline CDR1 and CDR2: MNHEY and SMNVEV (reference sequence). Broader study findings: HIV repertoires spanned narrower CDR3 length ranges than controls. With ART, diversity went up but was still lower than in transplant donor controls.

V usage is TRBV27 and J usage is TRBJ2-5; TRBD2 matches 8 bases. The source of this sequence is a woman aged 18-29 years with HIV. The sequencing used unsorted PBMCs, collected 0.5 years after starting antiretroviral therapy. The CDR3 protein is CASSLSFDSGTQETQYF. In DNA form, the CDR3 reads TGTGCCAGCAGTTTATCGTTCGATAGCGGGACCCAAGAGACCCAGTACTTC.